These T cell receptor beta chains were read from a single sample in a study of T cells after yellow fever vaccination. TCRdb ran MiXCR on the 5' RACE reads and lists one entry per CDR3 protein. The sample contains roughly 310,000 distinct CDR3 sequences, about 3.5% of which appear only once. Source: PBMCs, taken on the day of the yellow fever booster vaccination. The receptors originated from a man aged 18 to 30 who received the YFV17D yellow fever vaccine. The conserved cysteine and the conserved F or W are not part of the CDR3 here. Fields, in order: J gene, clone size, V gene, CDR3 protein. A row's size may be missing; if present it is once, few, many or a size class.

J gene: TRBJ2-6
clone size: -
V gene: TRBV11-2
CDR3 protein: ASREDRDGANVLT

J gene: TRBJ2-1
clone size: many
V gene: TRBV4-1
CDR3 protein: ASSRPGPGQF

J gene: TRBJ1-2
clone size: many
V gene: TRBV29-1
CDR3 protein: SVEVTGPNYGYT

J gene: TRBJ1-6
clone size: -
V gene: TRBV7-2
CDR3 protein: ASIGASSYNSPLH

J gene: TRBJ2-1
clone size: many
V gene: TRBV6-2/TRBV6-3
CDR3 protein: ASKQLSSYNEQF

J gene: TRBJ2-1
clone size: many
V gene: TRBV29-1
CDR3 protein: SVSGQAYNEQF

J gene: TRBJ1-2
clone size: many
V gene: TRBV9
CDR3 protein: ASSVAHPADGYT

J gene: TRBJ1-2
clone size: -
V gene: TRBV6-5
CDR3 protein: ASSPSSIKGASGYT

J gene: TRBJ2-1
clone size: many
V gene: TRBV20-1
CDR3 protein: SARRGGDEQF

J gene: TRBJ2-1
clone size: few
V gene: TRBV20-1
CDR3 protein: SASRGGVNNEQF

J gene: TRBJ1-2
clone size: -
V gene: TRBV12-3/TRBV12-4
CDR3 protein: ASSPNRGGGYT

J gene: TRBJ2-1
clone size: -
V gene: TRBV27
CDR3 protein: ACSTAGQGAGEQF

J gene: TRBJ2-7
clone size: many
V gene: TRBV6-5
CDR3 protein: ASSYSRTGVGEQY

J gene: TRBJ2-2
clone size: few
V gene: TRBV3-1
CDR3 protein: ASSHSTGSGELF

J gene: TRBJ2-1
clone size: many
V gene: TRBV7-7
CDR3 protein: ASSLFVGTGHNEQF

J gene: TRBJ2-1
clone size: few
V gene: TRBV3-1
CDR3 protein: ASSQGYLAGGPISYNEQF

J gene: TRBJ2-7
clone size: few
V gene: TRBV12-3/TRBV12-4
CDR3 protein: ASSFQVSSYEQY

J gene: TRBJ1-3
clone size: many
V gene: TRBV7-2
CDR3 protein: ASSFRTASFGNTIY

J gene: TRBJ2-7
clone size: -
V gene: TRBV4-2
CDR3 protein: ASSQETGYEQY

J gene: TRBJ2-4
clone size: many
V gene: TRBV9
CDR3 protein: ASSVADGAKNIQY

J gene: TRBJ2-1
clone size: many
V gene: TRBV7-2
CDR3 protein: ASSLKAGGSSYNEQF

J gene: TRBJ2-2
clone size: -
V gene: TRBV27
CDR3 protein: ASSRAQFANTGELF

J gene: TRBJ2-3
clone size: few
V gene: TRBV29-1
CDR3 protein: SVVTRGKLDTQY

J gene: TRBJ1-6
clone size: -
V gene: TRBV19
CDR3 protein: ASVREPNSPLH

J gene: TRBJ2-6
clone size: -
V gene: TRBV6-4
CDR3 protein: ASGHSGANVLT